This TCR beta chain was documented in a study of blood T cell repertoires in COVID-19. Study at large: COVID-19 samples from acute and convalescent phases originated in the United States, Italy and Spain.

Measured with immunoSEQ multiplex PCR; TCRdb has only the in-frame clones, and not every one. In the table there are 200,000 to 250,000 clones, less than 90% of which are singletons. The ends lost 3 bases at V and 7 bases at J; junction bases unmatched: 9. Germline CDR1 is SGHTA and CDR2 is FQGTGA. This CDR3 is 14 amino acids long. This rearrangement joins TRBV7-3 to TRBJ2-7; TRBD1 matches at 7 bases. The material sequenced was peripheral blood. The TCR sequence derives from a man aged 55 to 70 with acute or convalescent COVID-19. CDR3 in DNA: TGTGCCAGCAGCTTTGGGACAGCGGCGGGTGAGCAGTACTTC. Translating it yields CASSFGTAAGEQYF.